Detailed here is one T cell receptor beta chain. The target of this receptor is not known. No clone much larger than this one lies a single base away; base qualities are absent. The V end gives up 5 bases and the J end 8 bases, leaving 12 bases in the junction not matched to a gene. The germline V gene supplies CDR1 SGHTA and CDR2 FQGTGA. The CDR3, cysteine through phenylalanine, is 16 amino acids long. Of all the DNA, just the CDR3 is kept, 48 bases in frame from base 1. This sample was taken from a study of technical replicates of blood from several donors (dated by TCRdb to 2016 to 2017). The protocol used for the library was the immunoSEQ multiplex PCR assay. TCRdb stores this immuneACCESS table with in-frame sequences only. Part of the clones is absent; in the studies checked, under half of the shortfall reflects unresolved V genes, and no reason is known for the rest. In this sample the table shows approximately 84,000 clones, roughly 98% of which occur a single time. The ten top clones hold 0.12% to 0.15% of the sample.

The receptor comes from a human donor in good health. The sequenced sample was T cells isolated from PBMCs. The chain is encoded by TRBV7-3 joined to TRBJ2-1, with 10 bases in between that match TRBD1. The DNA sequence is given as TGTGCCAGCAGCCGTACCGCCGACAGGGGGCTTGATGAGCAGTTCTTC. It translates to CASSRTADRGLDEQFF.